Shown below are 12 T cell receptor beta chains from a single sample sequenced in a study of OX40 agonist ivuxolimab in advanced cancers. Generated by immunoSEQ multiplex PCR, the TCRdb table keeps only in-frame clones and is missing some. Of approximately 22,000 clones listed, less than 90% are singletons. The starting material was CD4+ or CD8+ T cells sorted from blood, obtained in a trial of the OX40 agonist ivuxolimab. The receptors stem from an adult with an advanced solid tumor such as melanoma, head and neck, liver or kidney cancer.

This sequence joins TRBV6-5 and TRBJ2-5, with 9 bases matching TRBD1. The V gene's germline CDR1 is MNHEY and CDR2 SVGAGI. V trimming: 2 bases; J trimming: 9 bases; junction bases outside the gene matches: 10. The CDR3 is 15 residues long. CDR3 sequence (DNA): TGTGCCAGCAGTTACGGGACAGGGACCCTTGGGGCCCAGTACTTC. Amino acid sequence: CASSYGTGTLGAQYF.

The genes are TRBV29-1 and TRBJ2-1; 12 bases align to TRBD1. Trimming cost V 5 bases and J 6 bases; bases outside gene matches: 11. This CDR3 has 16 residues. The germline gives CDR1 SQVTM, CDR2 ANQGSEA. The CDR3 bases are TGCAGCGTTCAACCCATCGGGACAGGGGGCATCAATGAGCAGTTCTTC. Its translation: CSVQPIGTGGINEQFF.

The chain employs TRBV7-3 and TRBJ2-1; D is ambiguous. CDR1 and CDR2 from the germline V gene are SGHTA and FQGTGA. The CDR3 is made up of 16 amino acids. The V end was cut by 1 base, the J end by 2 bases, with 12 bases between. DNA for the CDR3: TGTGCCAGCAGCTTAATCGGCGAGTCCGCCTACAATGAGCAGTTCTTC. This sequence encodes CASSLIGESAYNEQFF.

The chain uses TRBV6-5 and TRBJ2-1; D is ambiguous. The CDR3 extends over 13 amino acids. Germline lookup yields CDR1 MNHEY and CDR2 SVGAGI. The V gene lost 0 bases and the J gene lost 11 bases, with 11 bases spanning the gap. This CDR3 is CASSYSKRDKQFF. The CDR3 DNA follows: TGTGCCAGCAGTTACTCGAAAAGGGATAAGCAGTTCTTC.

The chain employs TRBV28 and TRBJ2-2, with unresolved D. CDR3 length equals 14 residues. V was cut by 4 bases and J by 3 bases, with 9 bases left in between. The germline V gene encodes CDR1 MDHEN and CDR2 SYDVKM. The CDR3 is CASSSYEDTGELFF. The CDR3 coding sequence is TGTGCCAGCAGTTCATATGAGGACACCGGGGAGCTGTTTTTT. Complete variable domain (other parts from reference TRBV28 and TRBJ2-2): DVKVTQSSRYLVKRTGEKVFLECVQDMDHENMFWYRQDPGLGLRLIYFSYDVKMKEKGDIPEGYSVSREKKERFSLILESASTNQTSMYLCASSSYEDTGELFFGEGSRLTVL.

The chain uses TRBV9 and TRBJ2-7, with 9 positions matching TRBD2. The V gene's germline CDR1 is SGDLS and CDR2 YYNGEE. The CDR3 has 15 residues. After removal of 1 base from V and 4 bases from J, the junction contained 6 bases not matched to a gene. CDR3 DNA: TGTGCCAGCAGCGTATCGGGGCTAGCGGGATACGAGCAGTACTTC. Encoded protein: CASSVSGLAGYEQYF.

By share of the sample, this clone is medium-sized. V usage is TRBV19 and J usage is TRBJ1-1; possible D gene TRBD1, 6 bases. V was trimmed by 0 bases and J by 0 bases, leaving 8 bases between them. Per germline, CDR1 LNHDA and CDR2 SQIVND (reference sequence). This CDR3 contains 15 residues. CDR3 bases: TGTGCCAGTAGTATAGAGGACAGAGTGAACACTGAAGCTTTCTTT. It is translated as CASSIEDRVNTEAFF.

The genes are TRBV5-1 and TRBJ2-7; 9 bases agree with TRBD1. Germline values: CDR1 SGHRS, CDR2 YFSETQ. This CDR3 spans 16 amino acids. Losses at the gene ends were 4 bases for V and 1 base for J; bases not matched to a gene: 9. The CDR3 spells CASSKITGQGSYEQYF. As DNA, the CDR3 is TGCGCCAGCAGCAAGATAACGGGACAGGGATCCTACGAGCAGTACTTC.

Concerning this clone: One end of the junction varies from germline; a read error may be responsible. The chain combines TRBV20-1 with TRBJ2-1, with no clear D. CDR1 DFQATT and CDR2 SNEGSKA come from the germline V gene (reference sequence). The CDR3 spans 11 residues. Here the CDR3 reads CSARLHNGQFF. CDR3 DNA sequence: TGCAGTGCTAGACTGCACAATGGGCAGTTCTTC.

The genes are TRBV28 and TRBJ1-5; a weak D match, TRBD1 (5 bases). Germline values: CDR1 MDHEN, CDR2 SYDVKM. This CDR3 comprises 14 residues. V was cut by 1 base and J by 3 bases, with 7 bases left in between. CDR3 nucleotides: TGTGCCAGCAGTTTATTGGGGCCCAATCAGCCCCAGCATTTT. Translation gives CASSLLGPNQPQHF. Looking up the rest from reference TRBV28 and TRBJ1-5 gives the full variable domain: DVKVTQSSRYLVKRTGEKVFLECVQDMDHENMFWYRQDPGLGLRLIYFSYDVKMKEKGDIPEGYSVSREKKERFSLILESASTNQTSMYLCASSLLGPNQPQHFGDGTRLSIL.

This rearrangement joins TRBV7-3 to TRBJ2-5; possibly TRBD2 for D (5 bases). The V and J ends lost 1 base and 5 bases respectively, with 14 bases between them. The CDR3 contains 15 residues. Looked up from germline, CDR1 is SGHTA and CDR2 is FQGTGA. CDR3 region: CASSLSSGDGETQYF. As DNA, the CDR3 is TGTGCCAGCAGCTTAAGTTCCGGGGATGGGGAGACCCAGTACTTC.

V is TRBV30 and J is TRBJ1-2; D might be TRBD1 (5 bases). CDR3 size: 17 residues. Germline V gives CDR1 GTSNPN, CDR2 SVGIG (reference sequence). Trimming shortened V by 2 bases and J by 2 bases, and 21 bases separated the two germline ends. CDR3 amino acids: CAWSTRRAGGKNYGYTF. DNA of the CDR3: TGTGCCTGGAGTACCAGGAGGGCCGGGGGGAAAAACTATGGCTACACCTTC.